A selection of T cell receptor beta chains follows, all from one sample in a study of T cells in Graves' hyperthyroidism and ophthalmopathy. TCRdb passed the multiplex PCR reads through MiXCR, listing each CDR3 protein once. The sample lists over 200,000 distinct CDR3 sequences, about a sixth occurring once. The sequenced material came from blood. The receptor set was obtained from a man aged 40-49 years with Graves' hyperthyroidism. CDR3s include the opening cysteine and the closing phenylalanine or tryptophan. The order of the fields is V gene, clone size, J gene, D gene, CDR3 DNA, CDR3 protein. D genes are given only for firm matches. Only some rows state a clone size, as once, few, many or a class for expanded clones.

v_call: TRBV20-1
clone_size: -
j_call: TRBJ2-1
d_call: -
cdr3_nt: TGCAGTGCTGCCGCGGGCAGGGTGGGACACAATGAGCAGTTCTTC
cdr3_aa: CSAAAGRVGHNEQFF

v_call: TRBV5-1
clone_size: few
j_call: TRBJ2-2
d_call: -
cdr3_nt: TGCGCCAGCGCCCTTAAGGGGGGCGCGAACACCGGGGAGCTGTTTTTT
cdr3_aa: CASALKGGANTGELFF

v_call: TRBV11-2
clone_size: few
j_call: TRBJ2-7
d_call: -
cdr3_nt: TGTGCCAGCAGCGGCAGTAGGTCGGGGGCCCTGTACGAGCAGTACTTC
cdr3_aa: CASSGSRSGALYEQYF

v_call: TRBV30
clone_size: -
j_call: TRBJ2-1
d_call: TRBD2
cdr3_nt: TGTGCCTGGAGTGACTTTAGCGGGGGGGCCCACAATGAGCAGTTCTTC
cdr3_aa: CAWSDFSGGAHNEQFF

v_call: TRBV30
clone_size: -
j_call: TRBJ2-4
d_call: TRBD2
cdr3_nt: TGTGCGGGCAGCGGGGGGCTTGGGGCCAAAAACATTCAGTACTTC
cdr3_aa: CAGSGGLGAKNIQYF

v_call: TRBV19
clone_size: few
j_call: TRBJ2-7
d_call: -
cdr3_nt: TGTGCCAGTAGTAATGGCGGGACACATTACGAGCAGTACTTC
cdr3_aa: CASSNGGTHYEQYF

v_call: TRBV6-2/TRBV6-3
clone_size: -
j_call: TRBJ1-3
d_call: -
cdr3_nt: TGTGCCAGCAGGCGGACGGCTGGAAACACCATATATTTT
cdr3_aa: CASRRTAGNTIYF

v_call: TRBV20-1
clone_size: many
j_call: TRBJ2-3
d_call: TRBD2
cdr3_nt: TGCAGTGCCCTGGCGCGAGCGGGGGCCGCTCTGACAGATACGCAGTATTTT
cdr3_aa: CSALARAGAALTDTQYF

v_call: TRBV29-1
clone_size: -
j_call: TRBJ2-1
d_call: -
cdr3_nt: TGCAGCGTTGAGAGGGGCTCCTACAATGAGCAGTTCTTC
cdr3_aa: CSVERGSYNEQFF

v_call: TRBV7-6
clone_size: many
j_call: TRBJ2-5
d_call: TRBD2
cdr3_nt: TGTGCCAGCAGCTTAGCGGGACTAGAAGAGACCCAGTACTTC
cdr3_aa: CASSLAGLEETQYF

v_call: TRBV6-2/TRBV6-3
clone_size: many
j_call: TRBJ1-5
d_call: -
cdr3_nt: TGTGCCAGCAGAGGGGACATCCAGCCCCAGCATTTT
cdr3_aa: CASRGDIQPQHF

v_call: TRBV28
clone_size: many
j_call: TRBJ1-5
d_call: -
cdr3_nt: TGTGCCAGCAGTGGCGGGACCGAGAATCGGCCCCAGCATTTT
cdr3_aa: CASSGGTENRPQHF

v_call: TRBV29-1
clone_size: many
j_call: TRBJ2-7
d_call: TRBD1
cdr3_nt: TGCAGCGTTGAAGACTCGGGGACAGGGGTCAACGAGCAGTACTTC
cdr3_aa: CSVEDSGTGVNEQYF

v_call: TRBV27
clone_size: few
j_call: TRBJ2-7
d_call: TRBD1
cdr3_nt: TGTGCCAGCAGTCAGGGGACAGGCGTAACCTACGAGCAGTACTTC
cdr3_aa: CASSQGTGVTYEQYF

v_call: TRBV12-3/TRBV12-4
clone_size: many
j_call: TRBJ1-5
d_call: -
cdr3_nt: TGTGCCAGCAGTCCAACAGTTGATAGCAATCAGCCCCAGCATTTT
cdr3_aa: CASSPTVDSNQPQHF

v_call: TRBV20-1
clone_size: many
j_call: TRBJ2-1
d_call: -
cdr3_nt: TGCAGTGCTGGGCAATTTTCAGGGGCCAGCTCCTACAATGAGCAGTTCTTC
cdr3_aa: CSAGQFSGASSYNEQFF

v_call: TRBV11-2
clone_size: many
j_call: TRBJ2-2
d_call: TRBD1
cdr3_nt: TGTGCCAGCAGCCTGACCGCAGGGGGCACCGGGGAGCTGTTTTTT
cdr3_aa: CASSLTAGGTGELFF

v_call: TRBV5-5
clone_size: -
j_call: TRBJ1-5
d_call: -
cdr3_nt: TGTGCCAGCAGCTTGGCTGGTACGACGCTTTTTCAGCCCCAGCATTTT
cdr3_aa: CASSLAGTTLFQPQHF

v_call: TRBV6-5
clone_size: -
j_call: TRBJ2-3
d_call: TRBD1
cdr3_nt: TGTGCCAGCAGCTACATTATAACCGACAGGGATGGAATAGATACGCAGTATTTT
cdr3_aa: CASSYIITDRDGIDTQYF

v_call: TRBV5-1
clone_size: many
j_call: TRBJ2-7
d_call: -
cdr3_nt: TGCGCCAGCAGCTTGGGGGGGGCTGGAGGGGGGACCTACGAGCAGTACTTC
cdr3_aa: CASSLGGAGGGTYEQYF

v_call: TRBV9
clone_size: many
j_call: TRBJ1-2
d_call: TRBD1
cdr3_nt: TGTGCCAGCAGCTCTCGGACAGGCTCCTTTAACTATGGCTACACCTTC
cdr3_aa: CASSSRTGSFNYGYTF

v_call: TRBV2
clone_size: many
j_call: TRBJ2-7
d_call: -
cdr3_nt: TGTGCCAGCACTTGGCAGGGTAAAACCTACGAGCAGTACTTC
cdr3_aa: CASTWQGKTYEQYF

v_call: TRBV12-3/TRBV12-4
clone_size: many
j_call: TRBJ2-7
d_call: TRBD1
cdr3_nt: TGTGCCAGCACCAGGACAGGGGGTTCCTACGAGCAGTACTTC
cdr3_aa: CASTRTGGSYEQYF

v_call: TRBV12-3/TRBV12-4
clone_size: many
j_call: TRBJ2-6
d_call: -
cdr3_nt: TGTGCCAGCAGAGCCCAGGCTTCCATTCGCTCTGGGGCCAACGTCCTGACTTTC
cdr3_aa: CASRAQASIRSGANVLTF

v_call: TRBV30
clone_size: many
j_call: TRBJ1-2
d_call: -
cdr3_nt: TGTGCCTGGAGTGTAGCAGGGTATGGCTACACCTTC
cdr3_aa: CAWSVAGYGYTF

v_call: TRBV12-3/TRBV12-4
clone_size: -
j_call: TRBJ1-4
d_call: -
cdr3_nt: TGTGCCAGCACCCTTACAGGGTTTAATGAAAAACTGTTTTTT
cdr3_aa: CASTLTGFNEKLFF

v_call: TRBV2
clone_size: -
j_call: TRBJ1-5
d_call: -
cdr3_nt: TGTGCCAGCAGAGGGACAAATAGCAATCAGCCCCAGCATTTT
cdr3_aa: CASRGTNSNQPQHF

v_call: TRBV12-3/TRBV12-4
clone_size: many
j_call: TRBJ1-5
d_call: TRBD1
cdr3_nt: TGTGCCAGCATCGAACAGGGGGGACAGCCCCAGCATTTT
cdr3_aa: CASIEQGGQPQHF

v_call: TRBV7-2
clone_size: many
j_call: TRBJ1-1
d_call: TRBD1
cdr3_nt: TGTGCCAGCAGCCAAGAACAGGGGGCCACTGAAGCTTTCTTT
cdr3_aa: CASSQEQGATEAFF

v_call: TRBV6-5
clone_size: few
j_call: TRBJ2-1
d_call: TRBD2
cdr3_nt: TGTGCCAGCAGTTACGGGACTATGGTCTACAATGAGCAGTTCTTC
cdr3_aa: CASSYGTMVYNEQFF

v_call: TRBV12-3/TRBV12-4
clone_size: many
j_call: TRBJ1-5
d_call: TRBD1
cdr3_nt: TGTGCCAGCAGTTCCAACAGGGGGGGCGGTCAGCCCCAGCATTTT
cdr3_aa: CASSSNRGGGQPQHF

v_call: TRBV5-1
clone_size: -
j_call: TRBJ2-5
d_call: TRBD2
cdr3_nt: TGCGCCAGCAGCTTGGTAGCGGGGGGGACCCAAGAGACCCAGTACTTC
cdr3_aa: CASSLVAGGTQETQYF

v_call: TRBV2
clone_size: few
j_call: TRBJ1-1
d_call: -
cdr3_nt: TGTGCCAGCAATCCAGACAGCCCCAAGAACACTGAAGCTTTCTTT
cdr3_aa: CASNPDSPKNTEAFF

v_call: TRBV28
clone_size: few
j_call: TRBJ2-1
d_call: TRBD2
cdr3_nt: TGTGCCAGCAGTTTGTTGGTAGCGGGGGGGCGTTGGCATGAGCAGTTCTTC
cdr3_aa: CASSLLVAGGRWHEQFF

v_call: TRBV4-3
clone_size: -
j_call: TRBJ2-7
d_call: -
cdr3_nt: TGCGCCAGCAGCCAAGATCTGAGGGACCTCTACGAGCAGTACTTC
cdr3_aa: CASSQDLRDLYEQYF